What follows are 27 T cell receptor beta chains derived from one specimen sequenced in a study of T cell responses to AZD1222 COVID-19 vaccine. TCRdb's copy holds only in-frame clones and misses some; the assay was immunoSEQ multiplex PCR. This table holds approximately 100,000 clones, 90% found once. This material consisted of peripheral blood, taken 28 days after the second AZD1222 dose. Every receptor here comes from an adult who received the AZD1222 COVID-19 vaccine.

The V and J genes are TRBV5-1 and TRBJ2-7, with 11 bases aligning to TRBD1. This CDR3 spans 19 amino acids. Per the germline V gene, CDR1 is SGHRS and CDR2 is YFSETQ. V shed 0 bases, J shed 3 bases, and the junction held 14 bases outside the gene matches. CDR3 sequence reads: CASSLGSWTGGISGYEQYF. CDR3 sequence (DNA): TGCGCCAGCAGCTTGGGATCCTGGACAGGGGGCATTTCTGGCTACGAGCAGTACTTC.

The chain employs TRBV20-1 and TRBJ1-1; D is unclear. The CDR3 totals 13 residues. The germline V gene has CDR1 DFQATT and CDR2 SNEGSKA (reference sequence). V was cut by 3 bases and J by 3 bases, with 11 bases left in between. The DNA of the CDR3 is TGCAGTGCTAGTTGGCAAAGGGACACTGAAGCTTTCTTT. It is translated as CSASWQRDTEAFF.

The chain links TRBV2 to TRBJ1-5; D is perhaps TRBD1 (6 bases). CDR1 and CDR2 from the germline V gene are SNHLY and FYNNEI. The ends were cut back, 2 bases at V and 2 bases at J, with 10 bases in the middle. This CDR3 comprises 15 residues. This CDR3 reads CASSEQGLGNQPQHF. The CDR3 DNA follows: TGTGCCAGCAGTGAACAGGGGCTGGGCAATCAGCCCCAGCATTTT. The full variable domain, its missing parts supplied by reference TRBV2 and TRBJ1-5, is EPEVTQTPSHQVTQMGQEVILRCVPISNHLYFYWYRQILGQKVEFLVSFYNNEISEKSEIFDDQFSVERPDGSNFTLKIRSTKLEDSAMYFCASSEQGLGNQPQHFGDGTRLSIL.

V is TRBV4-1 and J is TRBJ1-1; D call uncertain. Per the germline V gene, CDR1 is MGHRA and CDR2 is YSYEKL. V was trimmed by 2 bases and J by 1 base, leaving 11 bases between them. This CDR3 comprises 15 residues. The CDR3 coding sequence is TGCGCCAGCAGCCAAATTAATACAGCGAACACTGAAGCTTTCTTT. Its protein product is CASSQINTANTEAFF.

The sample holds one count of this clone. This chain connects TRBV7-8 to TRBJ2-1; possible D gene TRBD2, 6 bases. The length of the CDR3 is 16 residues. Germline loops: CDR1 SGHVS, CDR2 FQNEAQ. Trimming removed 6 bases from V and 1 base from J, with 16 bases in between. CDR3 nucleotide sequence: TGTGCCAGCAGTTACGCGGGGATCGTGTCCTACAATGAGCAGTTCTTC. Translation: CASSYAGIVSYNEQFF. The complete variable domain, with remaining parts taken from reference TRBV7-8 and TRBJ2-1, reads GAGVSQSPRYKVAKRGQDVALRCDPISGHVSLFWYQQALGQGPEFLTYFQNEAQLDKSGLPSDRFFAERPEGSVSTLKIQRTQQEDSAVYLCASSYAGIVSYNEQFFGPGTRLTVL.

The chain couples TRBV30 to TRBJ1-2; D gene uncertain. V was trimmed by 2 bases and J by 10 bases, leaving 8 bases between them. The germline V gene has CDR1 GTSNPN and CDR2 SVGIG (reference sequence). CDR3 length: 10 amino acids. CDR3 DNA sequence: TGTGCCTGGAGTAACCCGGTCTACACCTTC. Protein sequence: CAWSNPVYTF. The full variable domain, rest sourced from reference TRBV30 and TRBJ1-2, is SQTIHQWPATLVQPVGSPLSLECTVEGTSNPNLYWYRQAAGRGLQLLFYSVGIGQISSEVPQNLSASRPQDRQFILSSKKLLLSDSGFYLCAWSNPVYTFGSGTRLTVV.

This clone was observed once. The chain is built from TRBV28 and TRBJ2-1, with D unclear. The V and J ends lost 5 bases and 7 bases respectively, with 15 bases between them. Germline V CDR1 and CDR2: MDHEN, SYDVKM. The CDR3 is 14 residues long. In nucleotides, the CDR3 is TGTGCCAGCAGTCCCAGCACCCTTTATAATGAGCAGTTCTTC. Protein sequence: CASSPSTLYNEQFF.

The V and J genes are TRBV6-6 and TRBJ2-1, with D perhaps TRBD1 (6 bases). The ends were cut back, 10 bases at V and 0 bases at J, with 10 bases in the middle. This CDR3 region has 13 residues. Germline V gene lookup returns CDR1 MNHNY and CDR2 SVGAGI (reference sequence). The CDR3 loop reads CATGQNSYNEQFF. The CDR3 DNA follows: TGTGCCACTGGACAGAACTCCTACAATGAGCAGTTCTTC.

The V call is TRBV4-1, the J call TRBJ1-2, with a weak D call TRBD1 (5 bases). Germline CDR1 is MGHRA and CDR2 is YSYEKL. The CDR3 sequence is 14 residues long. V was pared by 0 bases and J by 5 bases, with 10 bases between. In nucleotides, the CDR3 is TGCGCCAGCAGCCAAGACCCACAGGCTTATGGCTACACCTTC. Residues: CASSQDPQAYGYTF.

This chain joins TRBV6-2 or TRBV6-3 and TRBJ2-5; 10 bases are shared with TRBD2. Germline CDR1 MNHEY, CDR2 SVGEGT. The CDR3 extends over 17 amino acids. V was clipped by 4 bases and J by 3 bases; unmatched bases: 11. As DNA, the CDR3 is TGTGCCAGCAGTTTCGCCCTTATAGCGGGGGGAAAAGAGACCCAGTACTTC. Its translation is CASSFALIAGGKETQYF.

The V call is TRBV7-9, the J call TRBJ1-1; 7 bases align to TRBD1. There are 13 residues in the CDR3. In germline, CDR1 is SEHNR, CDR2 FQNEAQ (reference sequence). The ends lost 1 base at V and 11 bases at J; junction bases unmatched: 7. This CDR3 reads CASSLDLQGSAFF. CDR3 coding DNA: TGTGCCAGCAGCTTAGACTTACAGGGGAGCGCTTTCTTT.

This chain joins TRBV27 and TRBJ1-4; 8 nucleotides line up with TRBD1. With V trimmed by 8 bases and J by 8 bases, 7 bases remained unmatched. CDR3 length: 13 residues. Germline CDR1 is MNHEY and CDR2 is SMNVEV (reference sequence). The CDR3 spells CASSNRGGEKLFF. CDR3 nucleotides: TGTGCCAGCTCAAACAGGGGGGGGGAAAAACTGTTTTTT.

This clone was detected only once. The sample has other DNA sequences that encode this CDR3 too. The chain recombines TRBV12-5 with TRBJ2-3; possibly TRBD2 for D (5 bases). This CDR3 contains 13 residues. Trimming took off 5 bases at V and 2 bases at J, with 8 bases between the two ends. CDR1 is LGHNT, CDR2 FRNRAP, per germline. The chain's CDR3 is CASGVGVTDTQYF. DNA for the CDR3: TGTGCTAGTGGTGTCGGGGTCACAGATACGCAGTATTTT.

This chain connects TRBV3-1 (or the pseudogene TRBV3-2) to TRBJ2-7, with D possibly being TRBD2 (5 bases). V lost 0 bases, J lost 6 bases, and 24 bases lay in between. Germline-derived CDR1 and CDR2 are LGHDT and YNNKEL (reference sequence). There are 18 residues in the CDR3. The CDR3 coding sequence is TGTGCCAGCAGCCAAGATAGATTGGACTTCTCGTCCGGGTTCGAGCAGTACTTC. It translates to CASSQDRLDFSSGFEQYF.

This chain links TRBV5-1 with TRBJ2-1; tentative D call: TRBD1 (5 bases). In germline, CDR1 is SGHRS, CDR2 YFSETQ. The CDR3 is made up of 18 amino acids. Trimming left V 1 base short and J 0 bases short, with 17 bases between. As DNA, the CDR3 is TGCGCCAGCAGCTTGTTGGGGCAGGGCGGAAGCTCCTACAATGAGCAGTTCTTC. Amino acid sequence: CASSLLGQGGSSYNEQFF.

CDR3 sequence reads: CASSFGQLYGYTF. In DNA, the CDR3 is TGTGCCAGCAGTTTCGGACAGCTCTATGGCTACACCTTC. The chain employs TRBV28 and TRBJ1-2; D may be TRBD1 (6 bases). The V gene lost 3 bases and the J gene lost 4 bases, with 9 bases spanning the gap. Germline CDR1 and CDR2: MDHEN and SYDVKM. CDR3 length equals 13 residues.

The CDR3 nucleotides are TGTGCCAGCAGTGTGACAGGGGAGCCTGAAGCTTTCTTT. It yields the protein CASSVTGEPEAFF. The J gene is TRBJ1-1, the V gene TRBV2, with 8 bases aligning to TRBD1. The trim removed 4 bases at V and 6 bases at J, leaving 4 bases unmatched. Germline V gene sequence: CDR1 SNHLY, CDR2 FYNNEI. CDR3 length: 13 amino acids. Based on the CDR3 plus reference TRBV2 and TRBJ1-1, the full variable domain is EPEVTQTPSHQVTQMGQEVILRCVPISNHLYFYWYRQILGQKVEFLVSFYNNEISEKSEIFDDQFSVERPDGSNFTLKIRSTKLEDSAMYFCASSVTGEPEAFFGQGTRLTVV.

This chain joins TRBV9 and TRBJ1-2, with 7 bases lining up with TRBD1. With 3 bases clipped from V and 0 bases from J, the junction kept 5 bases outside the gene matches. CDR3 length: 15 amino acids. Germline CDR1 SGDLS, CDR2 YYNGEE. The CDR3 loop is CASSGDSSTNYGYTF. CDR3 DNA sequence: TGTGCCAGCAGCGGGGACAGCAGTACTAACTATGGCTACACCTTC.

This rearrangement joins TRBV21-1 to TRBJ1-2. TRBV21-1 constitutes a pseudogene. The CDR3 has 10 residues. The chain's CDR3 is CASSEDGYTF. CDR3 bases: TGTGCCAGCAGCGAGGATGGCTACACCTTC.

The rearrangement uses TRBV27 and TRBJ2-1; D is possibly TRBD2 (6 bases). CDR3 length equals 14 residues. CDR1 and CDR2 (germline): MNHEY, SMNVEV (reference sequence). With 2 bases removed from V and 5 bases from J, the gap between germline ends came to 10 bases. The CDR3: CASSLGGTDNEQFF. The CDR3 nucleotides read TGTGCCAGCAGTTTAGGGGGGACTGACAATGAGCAGTTCTTC.

This clone was detected a few times. J is TRBJ1-1 and V is TRBV19; 8 nucleotides align to TRBD1. CDR3 length: 17 amino acids. J lost 4 bases, V lost 6 bases, and 16 bases had no gene match. CDR1 and CDR2 from the germline V gene are LNHDA and SQIVND (reference sequence). CDR3 sequence (DNA): TGTGCCAGTAGAGGTGGACAGGGTGTAATTGGGCGCACTGAAGCTTTCTTT. Residues: CASRGGQGVIGRTEAFF.

The J gene is TRBJ1-4, the V gene TRBV18, with D unclear. This CDR3 region has 15 residues. Between the trimmed V and J ends, which lost 4 bases and 0 bases, there was a span of 9 bases. Germline CDR1 reads KGHSH; CDR2 reads LQKENI. CDR3 region: CASSLRATTNEKLFF. CDR3 nucleotide sequence: TGTGCCAGCTCACTTAGGGCTACAACTAATGAAAAACTGTTTTTT.

Only one count was recorded for this clone. This chain uses TRBV4-1 with TRBJ1-6, with D hard to call. Germline V CDR1 and CDR2: MGHRA, YSYEKL. Trimming left V 3 bases short and J 1 base short, with 4 bases between. The CDR3 is 14 residues long. The chain's CDR3 is CASSHHSYNSPLHF. CDR3 nucleotide sequence: TGCGCCAGCAGCCATCATTCCTATAATTCACCCCTCCACTTT.

This chain joins TRBV2 and TRBJ1-3; D remains unclear. Trimming cost V 8 bases and J 4 bases, with 9 bases left between them. This CDR3 contains 12 residues. Per the germline V gene, CDR1 is SNHLY and CDR2 is FYNNEI. The CDR3 bases are TGTGCCAGCTCGCGAGAAGGAAACACCATATATTTT. Protein: CASSREGNTIYF.

V usage is TRBV6-5 and J usage is TRBJ1-2; maybe TRBD1 (5 bases). This CDR3 has 15 amino acids. From germline, CDR1 is MNHEY and CDR2 SVGAGI. V was shortened by 6 bases and J by 5 bases, with 19 bases between the two germline ends. CDR3 nucleotide sequence: TGTGCCAGCAGCACGTTGACAGAGCTCGTATATGGCTACACCTTC. Protein product: CASSTLTELVYGYTF.

This chain joins TRBV19 and TRBJ1-4; a possible D gene is TRBD1 (6 bases). The length of the CDR3 is 14 residues. V was trimmed by 6 bases and J by 3 bases, leaving 11 bases between them. CDR1 LNHDA and CDR2 SQIVND come from the germline V gene (reference sequence). The CDR3 DNA is TGTGCCAGTAGACTGGGGGGCTCTAATGAAAAACTGTTTTTT. This gives the protein CASRLGGSNEKLFF.

The CDR3 coding sequence is TGTGCCAGCAGCCCGGCAGAGTACGTTCCCCTCCACTTT. Translating it yields CASSPAEYVPLHF. The chain uses TRBV7-3 and TRBJ1-6, with unresolved D. The CDR3 extends over 13 amino acids. Looked up from germline, CDR1 is SGHTA and CDR2 is FQGTGA. V was cut by 5 bases and J by 13 bases, with 15 bases left in between.